This T cell receptor beta chain originates from a study of cytomegalovirus exposure and HLA in healthy donors. Looking at the study overall: The Caucasian-associated ancestry cluster contained about 80% of the 398 genotyped donors. Study-level results: In an earlier analysis, productive rearrangement rates for most beta V segments clustered near 87% or 30%. In vitro experiments confirmed that three CMV-associated chains were specific for CMV antigens.

PCR was performed using 60 Vbeta and 13 Jbeta primers. Original handling: The count from a later analysis was tens of millions of unique TCR beta chains, some 12 million of them shared. This table comes from immunoSEQ multiplex PCR, and its TCRdb copy is limited to in-frame clones, with some not included. The DNA gave D and trimming, while V, J and clone size come from that table. The sample has some 200,000 clones; roughly a tenth are singletons. Concerning this clone: Its antigen is unidentified.

This CDR3 has 16 residues. Trimming took 1 base from V and 2 from J, leaving 15 bases between them. Germline V gives CDR1 MGHRA, CDR2 YSYEKL. This sequence was found in a woman aged 25-40 years in good health and CMV-seropositive. The chain carries TRBV4-1 and TRBJ2-7; D is ambiguous. The sequenced material came from PBMCs. The DNA for the CDR3 is TGCGCCAGCAGCCAAGTCAAAGGAGACCCAACCTACGAGCAGTACTTC. The encoded protein is CASSQVKGDPTYEQYF.